The 30 T cell receptor beta chains listed next were all sequenced from one sample in a study of blood T cell repertoires in COVID-19. Data came from immunoSEQ multiplex PCR; TCRdb stores just in-frame clones and leaves some out. The sample has approximately 220,000 clones, more than 70% seen once. Specimen: peripheral blood. The receptor source for this set is a woman in her forties or fifties with acute or convalescent COVID-19.

The rearrangement links TRBV7-9 to TRBJ2-7; D not certain. Germline V gives CDR1 SEHNR, CDR2 FQNEAQ (reference sequence). The CDR3 is 12 amino acids. Trimming removed 6 bases from V and 2 bases from J, with 8 bases in between. CDR3 residues: CASSYVAYEQYF. In DNA, the CDR3 is TGTGCCAGCAGTTACGTAGCCTACGAGCAGTACTTC.

V gene TRBV5-1 combines with J gene TRBJ1-4; 8 bases align to TRBD1. Trimming at V came to 5 bases and at J to 4 bases, leaving 4 bases not matched to a gene. This CDR3 spans 14 amino acids. Germline values: CDR1 SGHRS, CDR2 YFSETQ. In nucleotides, the CDR3 is TGCGCCAGCAGTCAGGACAGGGTTAATGAAAAACTGTTTTTT. Amino acid sequence: CASSQDRVNEKLFF.

The chain carries TRBV3-1 (or the pseudogene TRBV3-2) and TRBJ2-1, with 9 nucleotides matching TRBD1. The CDR3 loop spans 19 amino acids. The V gene's germline CDR1 is LGHDT and CDR2 YNNKEL (reference sequence). J was trimmed by 4 bases and V by 1 base; bases with no gene match: 14. The CDR3 loop reads CASSQVTGGLPFLYNEQFF. As DNA, the CDR3 is TGTGCCAGCAGCCAAGTCACAGGGGGCCTACCATTCCTATACAATGAGCAGTTCTTC.

The V gene is TRBV6-5, the J gene TRBJ1-2; a weak D match, TRBD1 (5 bases). V was cut by 6 bases and J by 3 bases, with 14 bases left in between. CDR3 length equals 14 residues. CDR1 is MNHEY and CDR2 is SVGAGI in the germline V gene. The CDR3 sequence is CASRTGRADYGYTF. The CDR3 DNA reads as TGTGCCAGCAGGACGGGCAGGGCGGACTATGGCTACACCTTC.

This chain uses TRBV29-1 with TRBJ2-2; TRBD2 matches at 8 bases. J lost 4 bases, V lost 1 base, and 14 bases had no gene match. Germline V gives CDR1 SQVTM, CDR2 ANQGSEA. The CDR3 is made up of 18 amino acids. CDR3 sequence: CSVEVFGTRLRGTGELFF. The CDR3 DNA reads as TGCAGCGTTGAAGTGTTCGGGACTAGACTAAGGGGCACCGGGGAGCTGTTTTTT.

This sequence joins TRBV10-2 and TRBJ2-7; 8 bases map to TRBD2. CDR1 is WSHSY and CDR2 is SAAADI in the germline V gene. The CDR3 runs to 15 residues. V lost 5 bases, J lost 6 bases, and 12 bases stayed unmatched. The CDR3 sequence is CASSNYPGLVGEQYF. The DNA for the CDR3 is TGCGCCAGCAGTAATTACCCGGGACTAGTGGGCGAGCAGTACTTC.

The sample holds one count of this clone. The chain links TRBV5-6 to TRBJ2-1, with a possible D match to TRBD2 (5 bases). V shed 0 bases and J shed 1 base, with 17 bases lying between them. The CDR3 is 18 amino acids. Germline V lookup: CDR1 SGHDT, CDR2 YYEEEE. This CDR3 reads CASSLDTSSRASYNEQFF. CDR3 in DNA: TGTGCCAGCAGCTTGGATACGTCCTCGAGGGCTTCCTACAATGAGCAGTTCTTC.

A few counts support this clone. J is TRBJ2-3 and V is TRBV15; D perhaps matches TRBD2 (6 bases). Germline V lookup: CDR1 LNHNV, CDR2 YYDKDF (reference sequence). The V end lost 6 bases, the J end lost 6 bases, and 16 bases lay between the germline ends. The CDR3 is 14 amino acids. CDR3 in DNA: TGTGCCACCAGTAAAAAGAGGGGAGGTGATACGCAGTATTTT. Translation: CATSKKRGGDTQYF.

DNA for the CDR3: TGTGCCAGCACGGCCCGACTAGCGGGATCTTACAATGAGCAGTTCTTC. Its protein product is CASTARLAGSYNEQFF. The chain employs TRBV7-8 and TRBJ2-1; 11 positions agree with TRBD2. This CDR3 region has 16 residues. J gave up 4 bases and V 7 bases, and 9 bases lay outside the gene matches. CDR1 and CDR2 (germline): SGHVS, FQNEAQ.

The chain uses TRBV3-1 (or the pseudogene TRBV3-2) and TRBJ2-1; D is possibly TRBD1 (6 bases). V was shortened by 1 base and J by 7 bases, with 8 bases between the two germline ends. This CDR3 comprises 13 residues. The V gene's germline CDR1 is LGHDT and CDR2 YNNKEL (reference sequence). The CDR3 nucleotides read TGTGCCAGCAGCCAAGCGGACAGTAATGAGCAGTTCTTC. This translates into CASSQADSNEQFF.

The genes are TRBV27 and TRBJ2-4; D perhaps matches TRBD1 (6 bases). The V gene lost 3 bases and the J gene lost 6 bases, with 12 bases spanning the gap. Germline-derived CDR1 and CDR2 are MNHEY and SMNVEV (reference sequence). The CDR3 is made up of 14 amino acids. CDR3 protein: CASSFSRGGNIQYF. The CDR3 DNA reads as TGTGCCAGCAGTTTCTCCAGGGGCGGAAACATTCAGTACTTC.

The rearrangement links TRBV7-2 to TRBJ2-1, with TRBD1 as a possible D gene (6 bases). Per the germline V gene, CDR1 is SGHTA and CDR2 is FQGNSA. The CDR3 consists of 15 residues. V was trimmed by 5 bases and J by 8 bases, leaving 19 bases between them. CDR3 in amino acids: CASSPGGIPRDEQFF. The CDR3 DNA is TGTGCCAGCAGCCCTGGGGGCATACCACGGGATGAGCAGTTCTTC. Full variable domain (remainder filled in from reference TRBV7-2 and TRBJ2-1): GAGVSQSPSNKVTEKGKDVELRCDPISGHTALYWYRQSLGQGLEFLIYFQGNSAPDKSGLPSDRFSAERTGGSVSTLTIQRTQQEDSAVYLCASSPGGIPRDEQFFGPGTRLTVL.

The chain uses TRBV7-2 and TRBJ2-2; 7 positions agree with TRBD2. The germline V gene has CDR1 SGHTA and CDR2 FQGNSA. With V trimmed by 1 base and J by 5 bases, 4 bases remained unmatched. CDR3 length: 15 amino acids. The CDR3 sequence: CASSLGGRQTGELFF. The CDR3 region has the DNA TGTGCCAGCAGCTTAGGCGGGAGACAGACCGGGGAGCTGTTTTTT.

This clone occurred once. The chain has TRBV24-1 and TRBJ2-5; D may be TRBD1 (6 bases). Germline lookup yields CDR1 KGHDR and CDR2 SFDVKD. This CDR3 has 14 amino acids. Trimming took 2 bases from V and 5 from J, leaving 11 bases between them. The CDR3 reads CATSDYGTQETQYF. The CDR3 nucleotides are TGTGCCACCAGTGATTATGGGACACAGGAGACCCAGTACTTC.

The V and J genes are TRBV5-1 and TRBJ2-2; 12 positions match TRBD1. Germline V gene sequence: CDR1 SGHRS, CDR2 YFSETQ. V shed 2 bases and J 6 bases; nucleotides not matched to a gene: 5. This CDR3 contains 16 residues. In nucleotides, the CDR3 is TGCGCCAGCAGCTTACGGGACAGGGGGCATGCCGGGGAGCTGTTTTTT. It specifies CASSLRDRGHAGELFF.

This chain joins TRBV11-2 and TRBJ2-3; TRBD1 matches at 10 bases. J was trimmed by 2 bases and V by 5 bases; bases with no gene match: 4. Germline V gene data show CDR1 as SGHAT and CDR2 as FQNNGV. This CDR3 has 15 amino acids. CDR3 amino acids: CASSAGTGATDTQYF. The CDR3 DNA is TGTGCCAGCAGCGCCGGGACAGGGGCCACAGATACGCAGTATTTT.

The chain combines TRBV29-1 with TRBJ2-1, with 7 positions matching TRBD2. CDR1 and CDR2 (germline): SQVTM, ANQGSEA. The V gene end was trimmed by 3 bases and the J gene end by 8 bases; junction bases not matched to a gene: 10. The CDR3 loop spans 14 amino acids. The CDR3 DNA sequence: TGCAGCGTTGAGGCGGGAGAGGTTTGGGATGAGCAGTTCTTC. Amino acid sequence: CSVEAGEVWDEQFF.

The chain uses TRBV2 and TRBJ2-5, with 10 bases lining up with TRBD2. From germline, CDR1 is SNHLY and CDR2 FYNNEI. CDR3 size: 15 residues. Losses at the gene ends were 7 bases for V and 3 bases for J; bases not matched to a gene: 8. The CDR3 DNA follows: TGTGCCAGCAAAGTGGGCCTAGCGGGAGAAGAGACCCAGTACTTC. Translated, it gives CASKVGLAGEETQYF.

The chain has TRBV30 and TRBJ1-2, with D maybe TRBD1 (5 bases). This CDR3 has 16 amino acids. V was clipped by 0 bases and J by 5 bases, with 19 bases between them. Germline CDR1 reads GTSNPN; CDR2 reads SVGIG (reference sequence). CDR3 sequence: CAWSVTGRSARYGYTF. CDR3 bases: TGTGCCTGGAGTGTAACAGGACGATCGGCTCGTTATGGCTACACCTTC.

The rearrangement joins TRBV7-9 to TRBJ1-6; D not certain. The germline gives CDR1 SEHNR, CDR2 FQNEAQ (reference sequence). This CDR3 is 12 amino acids long. V was shortened by 1 base and J by 9 bases, with 4 bases between the two germline ends. This chain's CDR3 is CASSLDFSPLHF. For the CDR3, the DNA is TGTGCCAGCAGCTTAGACTTTTCACCCCTCCACTTT.

In its sample, this clone was seen once. The chain recombines TRBV28 with TRBJ2-3; 9 nucleotides match TRBD1. CDR1 and CDR2 (germline): MDHEN, SYDVKM. The CDR3 has 16 residues. V was clipped by 7 bases and J by 5 bases; unmatched bases: 13. The chain's CDR3 is CASTPLGGQGLDTQYF. The CDR3 coding sequence is TGTGCCAGCACCCCCTTGGGGGGACAGGGTTTAGATACGCAGTATTTT.

The chain uses TRBV18 and TRBJ2-7; D might be TRBD2 (5 bases). CDR1 and CDR2 (germline): KGHSH, LQKENI. The CDR3 loop spans 14 amino acids. Trimming left V 3 bases short and J 2 bases short, with 11 bases between. Written as DNA, the CDR3 is TGTGCCAGCTCACCCGAACGGGATACCTACGAGCAGTACTTC. As protein: CASSPERDTYEQYF.

This rearrangement joins TRBV9 to TRBJ2-7; no clear D. The CDR3 has 14 amino acids. The germline gives CDR1 SGDLS, CDR2 YYNGEE. V lost 2 bases and J 0 bases, leaving 9 bases between the germline ends. The CDR3 region has the DNA TGTGCCAGCAGCGTCGACTTTATCTCCTACGAGCAGTACTTC. Amino acids: CASSVDFISYEQYF. Filled out from reference TRBV9 and TRBJ2-7, the complete variable domain reads DSGVTQTPKHLITATGQRVTLRCSPRSGDLSVYWYQQSLDQGLQFLIQYYNGEERAKGNILERFSAQQFPDLHSELNLSSLELGDSALYFCASSVDFISYEQYFGPGTRLTVT.

In the case of this clone: Other DNA sequences in the sample encode the same CDR3. The chain joins TRBV27 to TRBJ2-1, with 7 bases that match TRBD2. V was pared by 5 bases and J by 4 bases, with 5 bases of the junction left unmatched. The CDR3 loop spans 14 amino acids. Germline CDR1 is MNHEY and CDR2 is SMNVEV (reference sequence). CDR3 sequence: CASSSGAGYNEQFF. In DNA, the CDR3 is TGTGCCAGCAGTAGCGGGGCTGGGTACAATGAGCAGTTCTTC.

The genes are TRBV7-2 and TRBJ2-5; 9 bases match TRBD1. J lost 2 bases, V lost 0 bases, and 4 bases had no gene match. This CDR3 has 16 residues. Looked up from germline, CDR1 is SGHTA and CDR2 is FQGNSA. DNA for the CDR3: TGTGCCAGCAGCTTAGCGCCGACAGGGGGACAAGAGACCCAGTACTTC. It yields the protein CASSLAPTGGQETQYF.

The table lists this clone with a count of one. V is TRBV13 and J is TRBJ1-2, with TRBD1 matching over 12 bases. This CDR3 comprises 15 residues. V shed 4 bases and J 8 bases; nucleotides not matched to a gene: 8. Germline V gene sequence: CDR1 PRHDT, CDR2 FYEKMQ (reference sequence). CDR3 in amino acids: CASSSTGQGAKGYTF. CDR3 DNA sequence: TGTGCCAGCAGCTCTACGGGACAGGGGGCGAAGGGCTACACCTTC.

The J gene is TRBJ2-5, the V gene TRBV27, with 10 bases matching TRBD1. The CDR3 length is 16 residues. Germline CDR1 reads MNHEY; CDR2 reads SMNVEV (reference sequence). The trim removed 5 bases at V and 4 bases at J, leaving 10 bases unmatched. CDR3 sequence: CASSIDGTGVRETQYF. The CDR3 DNA reads as TGTGCCAGCAGTATAGACGGGACAGGGGTGCGAGAGACCCAGTACTTC.

J is TRBJ1-2 and V is TRBV3-1 (or the pseudogene TRBV3-2); no firm D call. Germline V gene sequence: CDR1 LGHDT, CDR2 YNNKEL (reference sequence). The CDR3 spans 16 residues. The ends were cut back, 2 bases at V and 6 bases at J, with 19 bases in the middle. Written as DNA, the CDR3 is TGTGCCAGCAGCCAAAAGTATGATCGAGCCCCTCATGGCTACACCTTC. This sequence encodes CASSQKYDRAPHGYTF.

This chain connects TRBV18 to TRBJ2-3; TRBD2 agrees at 15 bases. The CDR3 is 20 residues long. V lost 1 base, J lost 0 bases, and 8 bases stayed unmatched. Germline CDR1 reads KGHSH; CDR2 reads LQKENI. CDR3 residues: CASSPQIPGTSGGSTDTQYF. The CDR3 DNA is TGTGCCAGCTCACCACAAATACCCGGGACTAGCGGGGGGAGCACAGATACGCAGTATTTT.

The chain employs TRBV24-1 and TRBJ1-1; D possibly corresponds to TRBD1 (5 bases). The CDR3 totals 13 residues. The germline gives CDR1 KGHDR, CDR2 SFDVKD. The germline V and J ends were trimmed by 7 bases and 3 bases, with 11 bases remaining between them. The CDR3 sequence is CATRGRVDTEAFF. For the CDR3, the DNA is TGTGCCACCAGAGGCAGGGTTGACACTGAAGCTTTCTTT.